This TCR beta chain was sequenced in a study of shared clonotypes between healthy human individuals. The germline gives CDR1 LNHNV, CDR2 YYDKDF (reference sequence). The CDR3 sequence is 17 residues long. V lost 1 base, J lost 5 bases, and 18 bases lay in between. Study-level findings and limits: The sharing of 4% to 5.5% of naive CD4 clonotypes was seen across a handful of donors.

Method: immunoSEQ multiplex PCR; TCRdb's copy keeps in-frame clones and lacks some. This table holds approximately 500,000 clones, 95% to 97% found once. Of note for this clone: No antigen is known for it.

Specimen: naive CD4+ T cells sorted from blood. Subset in this sample: CD45RA+ positively selected. The V gene is TRBV15, the J gene TRBJ2-4, with a weak D call TRBD2 (6 bases). This sequence was found in a young woman in good health. CDR3 loop: CATSRGGAKRPENIQYF. CDR3 coding DNA: TGTGCCACCAGCAGAGGCGGGGCAAAACGCCCCGAAAACATTCAGTACTTC.